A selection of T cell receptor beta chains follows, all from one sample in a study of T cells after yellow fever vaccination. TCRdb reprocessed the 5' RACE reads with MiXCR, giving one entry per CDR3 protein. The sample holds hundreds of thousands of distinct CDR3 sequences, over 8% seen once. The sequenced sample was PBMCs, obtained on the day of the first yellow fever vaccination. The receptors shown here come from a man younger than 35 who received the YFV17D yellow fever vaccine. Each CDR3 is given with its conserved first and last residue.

CDR3aa: CASSLDARETGELFF
j_gene: TRBJ2-2
v_gene: TRBV5-1

CDR3aa: CASSLVGTGGYNEQFF
j_gene: TRBJ2-1
v_gene: TRBV7-6

CDR3aa: CASSYSSGGSSYEQYF
j_gene: TRBJ2-7
v_gene: TRBV6-5

CDR3aa: CASSTRGSGTEAFF
j_gene: TRBJ1-1
v_gene: TRBV12-3/TRBV12-4

CDR3aa: CASSFDRGRETQYF
j_gene: TRBJ2-5
v_gene: TRBV5-6

CDR3aa: CASSFWEGGLNQPQHF
j_gene: TRBJ1-5
v_gene: TRBV28

CDR3aa: CASSGFGQGAPGELFF
j_gene: TRBJ2-2
v_gene: TRBV27

CDR3aa: CATSRLVGNTQYF
j_gene: TRBJ2-3
v_gene: TRBV15

CDR3aa: CASSVGAETQYF
j_gene: TRBJ2-5
v_gene: TRBV7-2

CDR3aa: CARLKRRADTQYF
j_gene: TRBJ2-3
v_gene: TRBV2

CDR3aa: CASSERRKYGYTF
j_gene: TRBJ1-2
v_gene: TRBV6-1

CDR3aa: CASSQFGGTDNEQFF
j_gene: TRBJ2-1
v_gene: TRBV14

CDR3aa: CASSRGNSGGPTDTQYF
j_gene: TRBJ2-3
v_gene: TRBV3-1

CDR3aa: CATRGTTYTDTQYF
j_gene: TRBJ2-3
v_gene: TRBV10-3

CDR3aa: CASSLALGTGGHEQFF
j_gene: TRBJ2-1
v_gene: TRBV12-3/TRBV12-4

CDR3aa: CASSPARFGEQYF
j_gene: TRBJ2-7
v_gene: TRBV18

CDR3aa: CASSPLAGGQSEQFF
j_gene: TRBJ2-1
v_gene: TRBV7-9

CDR3aa: CASSRLGSLVSDTQYF
j_gene: TRBJ2-3
v_gene: TRBV7-3

CDR3aa: CSVGRDRVSEQFF
j_gene: TRBJ2-1
v_gene: TRBV29-1

CDR3aa: CSASAGGAGSNQPQHF
j_gene: TRBJ1-5
v_gene: TRBV20-1

CDR3aa: CASSDRRSLNFEQYF
j_gene: TRBJ2-7
v_gene: TRBV25-1

CDR3aa: CASSQKFGQSYNEQFF
j_gene: TRBJ2-1
v_gene: TRBV4-1

CDR3aa: CASSPQAGETEAFF
j_gene: TRBJ1-1
v_gene: TRBV7-9

CDR3aa: CASSQGRGLIGTIYF
j_gene: TRBJ1-3
v_gene: TRBV4-1

CDR3aa: CASSLYLHSTDTQYF
j_gene: TRBJ2-3
v_gene: TRBV7-7

CDR3aa: CASTGDRGFANYGYTF
j_gene: TRBJ1-2
v_gene: TRBV5-6

CDR3aa: CASSYQNTEAFF
j_gene: TRBJ1-1
v_gene: TRBV6-6

CDR3aa: CATSTRLEILQETQYF
j_gene: TRBJ2-5
v_gene: TRBV15

CDR3aa: CAIKEASEQFF
j_gene: TRBJ2-1
v_gene: TRBV2

CDR3aa: CASKATGGQPQHF
j_gene: TRBJ1-5
v_gene: TRBV19

CDR3aa: CSVEAGTYNEQFF
j_gene: TRBJ2-1
v_gene: TRBV29-1

CDR3aa: CATSDTGTGRTDTQYF
j_gene: TRBJ2-3
v_gene: TRBV24-1

CDR3aa: CASSAVNYGYTF
j_gene: TRBJ1-2
v_gene: TRBV12-3/TRBV12-4